This T cell receptor beta chain was identified in a study of T cells in Graves' hyperthyroidism and ophthalmopathy. Based on clinical symptoms, serum thyroxine and TRAb, thyroid ultrasound and orbital computed tomography, diagnoses were reached. Amplification of TCR beta CDR3 regions was performed using RNA transcripts as template. The TCR CDR3 first-round RT-PCR relied on the HTBI primer set. TCRdb used MiXCR to reprocess the multiplex PCR reads, holding one entry per CDR3 protein. Counted here are hundreds of thousands of distinct CDR3 sequences, around 45% occurring once; the ten biggest clones make up just under 8.5%. With respect to this clonotype: Its antigen is undetermined.

Germline assignment: CDR1 SGHRS and CDR2 YFSETQ. The V end lost 0 bases, the J end lost 3 bases, and 7 bases lay between the germline ends. The CDR3 totals 13 residues. Regarding the study as a whole: Ophthalmopathy was model-predicted a median approximately six months pre-onset. A model built on 13 V-J features separated ophthalmopathy from stable hyperthyroidism. In blood, most of the thyroid clonotypes expanded above 0.001 were also present.

Sequencing input: peripheral blood or thyroid tissue (not recorded which). This TCR was recovered from a woman aged 18-29 years with Graves' hyperthyroidism. The genes are TRBV5-1 and TRBJ2-7; a possible D gene is TRBD2 (5 bases). The CDR3 nucleotides are TGCGCCAGCAGCTTGGGAGGGAACTACGAGCAGTACTTC. As protein: CASSLGGNYEQYF.